This T cell receptor (beta chain) appears in the sequencing data of a study of cytomegalovirus exposure and HLA in healthy donors. This clone was seen a handful of times. As yet, its antigen is unknown. Study-wide results and limits: Productive status was seen about 90% or about 30% of the time for most TCR beta V segments in an earlier analysis. Later analysis reportedly placed an Asian-associated ancestry cluster below the roughly 630-donor mean in N-insertions. TCR beta sequences numbering roughly 16,000 were associated with HLA alleles at 0.05 false discovery rate in a later analysis.

13 Jbeta primers and 60 Vbeta primers were used for the PCR. In the authors' workflow: Later reanalysis found 70 million to 95 million unique TCR beta chains, around 9.9 million of them shared. Profiling relied on immunoSEQ multiplex PCR, and the TCRdb table lists in-frame clones only, not all of them. V and J calls and clone size are as listed in that table; D and trimming were resolved from the DNA. Of 180,000 or so clones listed, more than 60% are singletons. The receptor was isolated from a woman between 40 and 50 years old in good health and CMV-seropositive. Sequenced material: PBMCs.

DNA for the CDR3: TGTGCCAGCAGTCTTGGACGAACAGGTCAGCCCCAGCATTTT. Translation: CASSLGRTGQPQHF. This rearrangement joins TRBV2 to TRBJ1-5; a possible D gene is TRBD1 (5 bases). Germline assignment: CDR1 SNHLY and CDR2 FYNNEI. This CDR3 comprises 14 residues. V lost 5 bases and J lost 6, with 14 bases in between.